This T cell receptor beta chain was identified during a study of control samples from healthy donors and cancer patients. Sequenced by immunoSEQ multiplex PCR; TCRdb stores in-frame clones only, minus some. The sample consists of roughly 180,000 clones, approximately 92% of them appearing once. CDR1 and CDR2 from the germline V gene are MNHEY and SVGAGI. V shed 0 bases and J shed 10 bases, with 10 bases lying between them. The CDR3 runs to 14 residues. The sequence was obtained from a woman between 55 and 75 years old in good health. Sequenced sample: blood. V usage is TRBV6-5 and J usage is TRBJ1-6; D ambiguous. In nucleotides, the CDR3 is TGTGCCAGCAGTTACTCTGACGTTGACTCACCCCTCCACTTT. Its translation: CASSYSDVDSPLHF.